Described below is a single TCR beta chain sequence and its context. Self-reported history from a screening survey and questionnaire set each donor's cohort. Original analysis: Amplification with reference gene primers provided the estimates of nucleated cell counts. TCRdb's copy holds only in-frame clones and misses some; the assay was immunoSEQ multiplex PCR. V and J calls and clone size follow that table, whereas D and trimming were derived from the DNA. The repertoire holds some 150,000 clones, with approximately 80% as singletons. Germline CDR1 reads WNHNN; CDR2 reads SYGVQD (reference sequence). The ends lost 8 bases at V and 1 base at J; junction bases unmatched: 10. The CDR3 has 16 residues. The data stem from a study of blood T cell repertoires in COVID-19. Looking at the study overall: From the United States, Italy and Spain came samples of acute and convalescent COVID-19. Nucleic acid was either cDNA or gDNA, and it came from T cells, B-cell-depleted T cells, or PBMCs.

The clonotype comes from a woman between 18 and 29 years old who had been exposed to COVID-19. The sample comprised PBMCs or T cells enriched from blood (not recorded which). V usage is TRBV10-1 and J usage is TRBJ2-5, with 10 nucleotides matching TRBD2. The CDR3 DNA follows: TGCGCCAGCCTCCTCCGACTAGCGGGTACCCAAGAGACCCAGTACTTC. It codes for CASLLRLAGTQETQYF.